This TCR beta chain was identified during a study of cytomegalovirus exposure and HLA in healthy donors. This clone occurred once. Its antigen is not identified. CDR1 LNHDA and CDR2 SQIVND come from the germline V gene (reference sequence). The CDR3 is 13 amino acids. The primer mix had 60 Vbeta and 13 Jbeta primers. Clones were read by immunoSEQ multiplex PCR, and TCRdb kept only the in-frame ones, dropping some. The table includes 220,000 or so clones, approximately 79% detected once. Study-wide points: Prediction of most subjects' HLA-A and HLA-B alleles by TCR beta sequences was reportedly accurate. DRB1 showed the most TCR associations and HLA-C the fewest in a later analysis, as rates varied by HLA locus.

The gene calls are TRBV19 and TRBJ2-2; 7 bases map to TRBD1. The sequence came from a man aged 45 to 65 in good health and CMV-seronegative. Sequencing was carried out using PBMCs. The CDR3 DNA is TGTGCTACTAGGGGGCAGAACACCGGGGAGCTGTTTTTT. This sequence encodes CATRGQNTGELFF.